This T cell receptor beta chain was found in a study of cytomegalovirus exposure and HLA in healthy donors. Only a few counts were recorded for this clone. Its specificity is not known. Germline V CDR1 and CDR2: LGHNA, YSLEER. V gave up 4 bases and J gave up 5 bases; unmatched junction bases: 13. CDR3 length: 16 residues. Study-wide results and caveats: In a later analysis, several top co-occurrence clusters appeared linked to parvovirus B19, influenza, CMV and Epstein-Barr virus. There were over 150 TCR beta chains listed as cytomegalovirus-associated.

Amplification used 60 Vbeta primers and 13 Jbeta primers. Produced via immunoSEQ multiplex PCR; TCRdb's table is partial and in-frame only. Of under 150,000 clones listed, 75% to 85% are singletons. Specimen: PBMCs. The clonotype originates from a male donor in good health and CMV-seronegative. The genes are TRBV4-3 and TRBJ1-1; 7 bases are a match to TRBD1. For the CDR3, the DNA is TGCGCCAGCAGCCCAGTGGACCGGGACAGAAGGACTGAAGCTTTCTTT. This translates into CASSPVDRDRRTEAFF.